The 5 T cell receptor beta chains listed next were all sequenced from one sample in a study of control samples from healthy donors and cancer patients (dated by TCRdb to 2020 to 2022). The protocol used for the library was the immunoSEQ multiplex PCR assay. TCRdb re-hosts the immuneACCESS table, in-frame sequences only. Its copies lack some clones; in the studies checked, an unresolved V gene accounts for under half of them, and the cause for the rest is not known. This sample lists some 410,000 clones; approximately 90% were detected once. The ten largest account for roughly 6.4% of the sample. The specimen was PBMCs. These receptors were obtained from a man between 35 and 55 years old with head and neck cancer.

This chain connects TRBV2 to TRBJ2-2, with D unclear. Trimming cost V 5 bases and J 1 base, with 14 bases left between them. The CDR3 covers 16 residues. CDR1 and CDR2 (germline): SNHLY, FYNNEI. CDR3 sequence reads: CASSLLVLVNTGELFF. For the CDR3, the DNA is TGTGCCAGCAGTCTTTTAGTGTTGGTGAACACCGGGGAGCTGTTTTTT.

The rearrangement joins TRBV10-1 to TRBJ2-5, with 7 bases fitting TRBD1. Germline assignment: CDR1 WNHNN and CDR2 SYGVQD (reference sequence). V lost 5 bases, J lost 2 bases, and 5 bases stayed unmatched. This CDR3 has 14 amino acids. DNA of the CDR3: TGCGCCAGCAGTCCCGGGACAGAACAAGAGACCCAGTACTTC. Amino acid sequence: CASSPGTEQETQYF.

The V gene is TRBV14, the J gene TRBJ1-2, with 9 bases fitting TRBD1. The junction had 6 bases not matched to a gene; V was cut back by 2 bases and J by 8 bases. CDR1 and CDR2 (germline): SGHDN, FVKESK. This CDR3 is 14 amino acids long. CDR3 region: CASSQRTGEEGYTF. The CDR3 coding sequence is TGTGCCAGCAGCCAACGGACAGGGGAGGAAGGCTACACCTTC. Full variable domain (remainder filled in from reference TRBV14 and TRBJ1-2): EAGVTQFPSHSVIEKGQTVTLRCDPISGHDNLYWYRRVMGKEIKFLLHFVKESKQDESGMPNNRFLAERTGGTYSTLKVQPAELEDSGVYFCASSQRTGEEGYTFGSGTRLTVV.

This clone was observed a few times. The rearrangement links TRBV19 to TRBJ2-6, with TRBD1 matching 10 bases. This CDR3 has 16 amino acids. Losses at the gene ends were 10 bases for V and 4 bases for J; bases not matched to a gene: 10. Looked up from germline, CDR1 is LNHDA and CDR2 is SQIVND (reference sequence). The CDR3 coding sequence is TGTGCCACTACGACAGGGGGCCTCCTCGGGGCCAACGTCCTGACTTTC. Translating it yields CATTTGGLLGANVLTF.

The sample holds a few counts of this clone. The J gene is TRBJ1-6, the V gene TRBV9; 9 bases fit TRBD1. Germline loops: CDR1 SGDLS, CDR2 YYNGEE. The CDR3 is made up of 16 amino acids. Losses at the gene ends were 3 bases for V and 7 bases for J; bases not matched to a gene: 8. CDR3 bases: TGTGCCAGCAGCGCCCCCACGGGACAGGGCAATTCACCCCTCCACTTT. This codes for CASSAPTGQGNSPLHF.